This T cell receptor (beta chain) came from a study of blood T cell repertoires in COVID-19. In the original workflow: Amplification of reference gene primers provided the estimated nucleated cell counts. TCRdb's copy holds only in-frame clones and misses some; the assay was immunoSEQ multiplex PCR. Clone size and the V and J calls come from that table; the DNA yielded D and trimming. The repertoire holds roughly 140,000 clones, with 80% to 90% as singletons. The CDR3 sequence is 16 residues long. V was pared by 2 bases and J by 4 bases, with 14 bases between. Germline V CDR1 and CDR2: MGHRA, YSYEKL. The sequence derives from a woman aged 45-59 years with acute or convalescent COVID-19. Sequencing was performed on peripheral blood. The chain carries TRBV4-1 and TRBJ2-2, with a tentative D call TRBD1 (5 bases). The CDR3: CASSQRWTQGTGELFF. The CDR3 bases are TGCGCCAGCAGCCAACGTTGGACCCAGGGCACCGGGGAGCTGTTTTTT.